This T cell receptor beta chain emerged from a study of blood T cell repertoires in COVID-19. Across the whole study: From T cells, B-cell-depleted T cells, or PBMCs came the material, which was cDNA or gDNA.

The CDR3 contains 16 residues. CDR1 and CDR2 (germline): SGHAT, FQNNGV. Trimming took off 6 bases at V and 3 bases at J, with 17 bases between the two ends. Profiled with immunoSEQ multiplex PCR; TCRdb holds only in-frame clones, not every one. The data show about 250,000 clones, 86% seen once. Patients at the Seattle site were enrolled during active infection and followed longitudinally. Sequencing used peripheral blood. The clonotype comes from a woman of 80 years or more with COVID-19, enrolled during active disease. V gene TRBV11-2 combines with J gene TRBJ2-2, with D tentatively TRBD2 (7 bases). DNA for the CDR3: TGTGCCAGCAGTGGCACGCGGGGGCGATACACCGGGGAGCTGTTTTTT. As protein: CASSGTRGRYTGELFF.